Following are 22 T cell receptor beta chains from one sample sequenced in a study of blood T cell repertoires in COVID-19. The method was immunoSEQ multiplex PCR; TCRdb's version includes in-frame clones alone and lacks a portion of them. The table has around 150,000 clones, approximately 78% seen once. Material: peripheral blood. These receptors were taken from a man in his fifties or sixties who had recovered from COVID-19.

The rearrangement uses TRBV4-3 and TRBJ2-7, with D maybe TRBD1 (6 bases). The V end was cut by 1 base, the J end by 1 base, with 11 bases between. Germline CDR1 is LGHNA and CDR2 is YSLEER. This CDR3 is built from 15 residues. CDR3 sequence: CASSQARQGSYEQYF. The CDR3 DNA reads TGCGCCAGCAGCCAAGCAAGGCAGGGGTCCTACGAGCAGTACTTC.

The gene calls are TRBV10-3 and TRBJ2-7, with 11 bases that match TRBD1. This CDR3 has 15 amino acids. V lost 3 bases to trimming and J lost 3 bases; unmatched junction nucleotides: 4. CDR1 is ENHRY and CDR2 is SYGVKD in the germline V gene. The CDR3 DNA sequence: TGTGCCATCAGTGACCGGGACAGGGGGGTCTACGAGCAGTACTTC. Residues: CAISDRDRGVYEQYF.

The sample holds one count of this clone. The chain is built from TRBV4-2 and TRBJ1-5, with 7 positions matching TRBD1. V was clipped by 0 bases and J by 7 bases; unmatched bases: 6. Germline assignment: CDR1 LGHNA and CDR2 YNFKEQ. This CDR3 is 15 amino acids long. The CDR3 is CASSQEQGDRQPQHF. The CDR3 bases are TGTGCCAGCAGCCAAGAGCAAGGGGACAGACAGCCCCAGCATTTT.

The rearrangement links TRBV15 to TRBJ2-1, with D tentatively TRBD2 (7 bases). Germline V CDR1 and CDR2: LNHNV, YYDKDF (reference sequence). This CDR3 is 16 amino acids long. Trimming shortened V by 0 bases and J by 6 bases, and 15 bases separated the two germline ends. CDR3 amino acids: CATSRDTGGWGNEQFF. The DNA of the CDR3 is TGTGCCACCAGCAGAGATACGGGGGGCTGGGGCAATGAGCAGTTCTTC.

This chain links TRBV6-5 with TRBJ1-4, with TRBD1 matching over 12 bases. The V gene's germline CDR1 is MNHEY and CDR2 SVGAGI. The CDR3 extends over 15 amino acids. Trimming cost V 7 bases and J 7 bases; bases outside gene matches: 7. CDR3 sequence: CASTRPGQGAEKLFF. The CDR3 region has the DNA TGTGCCAGCACCCGACCGGGACAGGGGGCTGAAAAACTGTTTTTT.

The chain is built from TRBV4-2 and TRBJ2-1, with unresolved D. Germline values: CDR1 LGHNA, CDR2 YNFKEQ. The CDR3 is 14 amino acids. Trimming stripped 2 bases from V and 9 bases from J, with 14 bases between. For the CDR3, the DNA is TGTGCCAGCAGCCAAAGCCCGGCGGTTGGTGAGCAGTTCTTC. Protein: CASSQSPAVGEQFF.

This chain connects TRBV7-8 to TRBJ2-2; D is perhaps TRBD1 (6 bases). The CDR3 runs 16 residues. Trimming shortened V by 5 bases and J by 1 base, and 14 bases separated the two germline ends. Germline assignment: CDR1 SGHVS and CDR2 FQNEAQ. The CDR3 DNA reads TGTGCCAGCAGCCGAGTGGGGACACGGAACACCGGGGAGCTGTTTTTT. Its translation: CASSRVGTRNTGELFF.

The genes are TRBV11-1 and TRBJ2-2; D possibly corresponds to TRBD2 (6 bases). This CDR3 spans 16 amino acids. Germline V gives CDR1 SGHAT, CDR2 FQDESV (reference sequence). V was trimmed by 5 bases and J by 4 bases, leaving 17 bases between them. CDR3 protein: CASSPGTSRGTGELFF. CDR3 in DNA: TGTGCCAGCAGCCCAGGTACTAGCCGGGGCACCGGGGAGCTGTTTTTT.

The chain combines TRBV3-1 (or the pseudogene TRBV3-2) with TRBJ2-5, with D uncertain. The CDR3 is 14 amino acids. V was trimmed by 0 bases and J by 1 base, leaving 6 bases between them. The germline gives CDR1 LGHDT, CDR2 YNNKEL (reference sequence). The CDR3 DNA reads TGTGCCAGCAGCCAAGATTACTCCCAAGAGACCCAGTACTTC. Translated, it gives CASSQDYSQETQYF.

The CDR3 nucleotides are TGTGCCAGCAGCTACTTGACAGGGCCTGGAAACACCATATATTTT. Protein product: CASSYLTGPGNTIYF. The V call is TRBV5-6, the J call TRBJ1-3, with 7 bases matching TRBD1. The junction had 5 bases not matched to a gene; V was cut back by 3 bases and J by 2 bases. The CDR3 contains 15 residues. CDR1 and CDR2 (germline): SGHDT, YYEEEE. The complete variable domain, with remaining parts taken from reference TRBV5-6 and TRBJ1-3, reads DAGVTQSPTHLIKTRGQQVTLRCSPKSGHDTVSWYQQALGQGPQFIFQYYEEEERQRGNFPDRFSGHQFPNYSSELNVNALLLGDSALYLCASSYLTGPGNTIYFGEGSWLTVV.

The chain employs TRBV15 and TRBJ1-2; D is undetermined. CDR1 and CDR2 from the germline V gene are LNHNV and YYDKDF (reference sequence). The CDR3 totals 11 residues. V gave up 0 bases and J gave up 14 bases, with 10 bases separating them. The CDR3 sequence is CATSRDGVLTF. The DNA for the CDR3 is TGTGCCACCAGCAGAGACGGGGTCCTGACCTTC. Together with reference TRBV15 and TRBJ1-2, the CDR3 gives the full variable domain: DAMVIQNPRYQVTQFGKPVTLSCSQTLNHNVMYWYQQKSSQAPKLLFHYYDKDFNNEADTPDNFQSRRPNTSFCFLDIRSPGLGDTAMYLCATSRDGVLTFGSGTRLTVV.

This chain joins TRBV7-2 and TRBJ2-1; the match to TRBD2 covers 10 bases. This CDR3 spans 19 amino acids. Germline trimming cut 5 bases from V and 1 base from J; bases unmatched to any gene: 14. Germline V gene data show CDR1 as SGHTA and CDR2 as FQGNSA. CDR3 in DNA: TGTGCCAGCAGCCCAATGGCGGCTAGCGGGGGTTCGTCCTACAATGAGCAGTTCTTC. It encodes CASSPMAASGGSSYNEQFF.

V gene TRBV5-4 combines with J gene TRBJ1-3, with TRBD1 identical over 10 bases. V shed 4 bases, J shed 2 bases, and the junction held 3 bases outside the gene matches. CDR3 size: 15 residues. In germline, CDR1 is SGHNT, CDR2 YYREEE (reference sequence). The CDR3 protein is CASSQDRGPGNTIYF. As DNA, the CDR3 is TGTGCCAGCAGCCAAGACAGGGGGCCTGGAAACACCATATATTTT.

V gene TRBV7-2 combines with J gene TRBJ2-5; TRBD2 matches at 8 bases. The CDR3 covers 14 residues. Germline V gene data show CDR1 as SGHTA and CDR2 as FQGNSA. The trim removed 2 bases at V and 9 bases at J, leaving 8 bases unmatched. The CDR3 DNA reads TGTGCCAGCAGCTTAAGAAGCATTAGCGGGGCCCAGTACTTC. It translates to CASSLRSISGAQYF.

The rearrangement uses TRBV13 and TRBJ2-3; perhaps TRBD2 as D (6 bases). The CDR3 totals 12 residues. CDR1 is PRHDT, CDR2 FYEKMQ, per germline (reference sequence). Trimming pared 4 bases from V and 13 bases from J, leaving 15 bases between. For the CDR3, the DNA is TGTGCCAGCAGCTACTCCGGGACTTTAAAGTATTTT. Protein: CASSYSGTLKYF.

V usage is TRBV7-2 and J usage is TRBJ2-1; tentatively, D is TRBD2 (6 bases). The CDR3 length is 15 residues. V gave up 0 bases and J gave up 9 bases, with 15 bases separating them. Germline CDR1 SGHTA, CDR2 FQGNSA. DNA for the CDR3: TGTGCCAGCAGCTTAGCGCGGGTAGACGGGGGTGAGCAGTTCTTC. It is translated as CASSLARVDGGEQFF.

The chain joins TRBV7-9 to TRBJ1-3; 9 nucleotides line up with TRBD1. Losses at the gene ends were 3 bases for V and 3 bases for J; bases not matched to a gene: 6. Germline V gene sequence: CDR1 SEHNR, CDR2 FQNEAQ (reference sequence). CDR3 length: 16 amino acids. CDR3 sequence (DNA): TGTGCCAGCAGCTTGGATCCGGGACAGGGTGGAAACACCATATATTTT. Protein: CASSLDPGQGGNTIYF.

The genes are TRBV28 and TRBJ2-7; TRBD1 matches 7 bases. CDR1 and CDR2 from the germline V gene are MDHEN and SYDVKM. CDR3 length: 13 amino acids. V dropped 8 bases and J dropped 5; count of bases not matched to a gene: 9. The CDR3 DNA sequence: TGTGCCAGCGGAACAGGGGATATCCACGAGCAGTACTTC. Its translation: CASGTGDIHEQYF.

This sequence joins TRBV19 and TRBJ1-1; possible D gene TRBD1, 5 bases. The V end lost 4 bases, the J end lost 2 bases, and 8 bases lay between the germline ends. CDR3 length: 13 amino acids. Germline V gene sequence: CDR1 LNHDA, CDR2 SQIVND (reference sequence). This chain's CDR3 is CASSTQGNTEAFF. The CDR3 DNA reads TGTGCCAGTAGTACGCAGGGCAACACTGAAGCTTTCTTT.

The V call is TRBV11-3, the J call TRBJ2-5; 8 bases fit TRBD1. Germline V gives CDR1 SGHNT, CDR2 YENEEA. The V and J ends lost 1 base and 1 base, in that order; junction bases with no gene match: 5. The CDR3 is made up of 16 amino acids. The CDR3 sequence: CASSLGAGQGQETQYF. CDR3 nucleotides: TGTGCCAGCAGCTTAGGGGCCGGACAGGGCCAAGAGACCCAGTACTTC.

The rearrangement uses TRBV3-1 (or the pseudogene TRBV3-2) and TRBJ2-5; the match to TRBD2 covers 7 bases. CDR3 length: 17 residues. V lost 4 bases and J lost 2; bases outside the gene matches: 13. CDR1 is LGHDT, CDR2 YNNKEL, per germline (reference sequence). The CDR3 sequence: CASSLGGGHRGQETQYF. CDR3 nucleotides: TGTGCCAGCAGCCTGGGGGGGGGTCATCGAGGTCAAGAGACCCAGTACTTC.

The V and J genes are TRBV28 and TRBJ2-2, with TRBD2 matching over 10 bases. This CDR3 has 17 amino acids. Germline V gene lookup returns CDR1 MDHEN and CDR2 SYDVKM. V lost 4 bases, J lost 4 bases, and 9 bases stayed unmatched. CDR3 sequence: CASSSLAGGQGTGELFF. CDR3 coding DNA: TGTGCCAGCAGTTCTTTAGCGGGGGGTCAGGGCACCGGGGAGCTGTTTTTT. The entire variable domain, with the rest obtained from reference TRBV28 and TRBJ2-2, is as follows: DVKVTQSSRYLVKRTGEKVFLECVQDMDHENMFWYRQDPGLGLRLIYFSYDVKMKEKGDIPEGYSVSREKKERFSLILESASTNQTSMYLCASSSLAGGQGTGELFFGEGSRLTVL.